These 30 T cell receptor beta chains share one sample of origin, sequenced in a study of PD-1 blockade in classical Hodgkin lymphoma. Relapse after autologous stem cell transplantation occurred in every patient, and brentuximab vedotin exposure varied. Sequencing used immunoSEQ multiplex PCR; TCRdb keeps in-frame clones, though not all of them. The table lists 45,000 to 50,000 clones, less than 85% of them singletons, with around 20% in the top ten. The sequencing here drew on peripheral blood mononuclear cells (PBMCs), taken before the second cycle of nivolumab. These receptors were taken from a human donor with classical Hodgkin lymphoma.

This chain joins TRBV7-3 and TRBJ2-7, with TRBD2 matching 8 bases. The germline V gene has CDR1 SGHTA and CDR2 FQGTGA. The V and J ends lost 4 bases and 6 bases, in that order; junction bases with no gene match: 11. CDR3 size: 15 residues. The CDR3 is CASSSLGLEMREQYF. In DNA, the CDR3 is TGTGCCAGCAGCTCCCTGGGACTAGAAATGCGCGAGCAGTACTTC. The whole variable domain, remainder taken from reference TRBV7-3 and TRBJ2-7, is GAGVSQTPSNKVTEKGKYVELRCDPISGHTALYWYRQSLGQGPEFLIYFQGTGAADDSGLPNDRFFAVRPEGSVSTLKIQRTERGDSAVYLCASSSLGLEMREQYFGPGTRLTVT.

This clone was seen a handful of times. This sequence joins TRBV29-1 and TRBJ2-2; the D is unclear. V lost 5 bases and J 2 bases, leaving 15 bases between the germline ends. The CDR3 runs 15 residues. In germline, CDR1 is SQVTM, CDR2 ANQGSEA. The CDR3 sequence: CSVLPIEGNTGELFF. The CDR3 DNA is TGCAGCGTTCTGCCCATTGAAGGAAACACCGGGGAGCTGTTTTTT.

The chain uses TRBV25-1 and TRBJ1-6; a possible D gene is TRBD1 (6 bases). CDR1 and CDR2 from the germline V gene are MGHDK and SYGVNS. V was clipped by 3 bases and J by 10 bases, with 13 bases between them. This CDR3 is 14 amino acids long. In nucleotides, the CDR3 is TGTGCCAGCAGTGACGGGACATCCAGCTCACCCCTCCACTTT. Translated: CASSDGTSSSPLHF. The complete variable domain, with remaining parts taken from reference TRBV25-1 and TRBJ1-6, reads EADIYQTPRYLVIGTGKKITLECSQTMGHDKMYWYQQDPGMELHLIHYSYGVNSTEKGDLSSESTVSRIRTEHFPLTLESARPSHTSQYLCASSDGTSSSPLHFGNGTRLTVT.

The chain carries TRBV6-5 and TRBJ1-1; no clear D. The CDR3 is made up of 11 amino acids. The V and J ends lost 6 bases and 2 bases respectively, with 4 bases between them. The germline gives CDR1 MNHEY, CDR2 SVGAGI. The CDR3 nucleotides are TGTGCCAGCAGCCCTAACACTGAAGCTTTCTTT. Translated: CASSPNTEAFF.

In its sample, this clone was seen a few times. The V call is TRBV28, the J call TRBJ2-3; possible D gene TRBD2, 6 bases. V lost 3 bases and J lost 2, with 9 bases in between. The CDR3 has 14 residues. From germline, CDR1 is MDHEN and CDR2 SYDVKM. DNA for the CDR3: TGTGCCAGCAGTTTGGAGGGGACCACAGATACGCAGTATTTT. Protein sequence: CASSLEGTTDTQYF.

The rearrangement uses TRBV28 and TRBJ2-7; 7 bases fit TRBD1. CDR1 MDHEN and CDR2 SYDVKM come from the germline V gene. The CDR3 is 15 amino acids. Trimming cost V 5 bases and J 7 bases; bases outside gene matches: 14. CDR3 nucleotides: TGTGCCAGCAGTCGCCCGGGACAGATAGGGTATGAGCAGTACTTC. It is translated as CASSRPGQIGYEQYF.

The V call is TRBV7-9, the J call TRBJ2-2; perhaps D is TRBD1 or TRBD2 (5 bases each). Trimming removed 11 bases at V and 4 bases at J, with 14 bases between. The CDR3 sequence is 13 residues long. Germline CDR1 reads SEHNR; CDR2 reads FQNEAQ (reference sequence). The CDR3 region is CAPRGSPTGELFF. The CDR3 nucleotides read TGTGCCCCTCGGGGCTCCCCCACCGGGGAGCTGTTTTTT.

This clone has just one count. CDR3 residues: CASSPGLFSYEQYF. The CDR3 nucleotides read TGTGCCAGCAGCCCAGGGCTCTTCTCCTACGAGCAGTACTTC. The V gene is TRBV5-4, the J gene TRBJ2-7; possibly TRBD1 for D (5 bases). The CDR3 has 14 residues. The ends were cut back, 4 bases at V and 0 bases at J, with 11 bases in the middle. Germline V gene lookup returns CDR1 SGHNT and CDR2 YYREEE (reference sequence).

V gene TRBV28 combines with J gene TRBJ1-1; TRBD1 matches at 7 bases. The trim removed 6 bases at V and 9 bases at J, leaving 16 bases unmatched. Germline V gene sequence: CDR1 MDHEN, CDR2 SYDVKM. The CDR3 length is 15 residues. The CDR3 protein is CASSPRLTGWGQAFF. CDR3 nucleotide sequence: TGTGCCAGCAGCCCTAGACTGACAGGGTGGGGGCAAGCTTTCTTT. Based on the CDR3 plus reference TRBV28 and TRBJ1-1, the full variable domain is DVKVTQSSRYLVKRTGEKVFLECVQDMDHENMFWYRQDPGLGLRLIYFSYDVKMKEKGDIPEGYSVSREKKERFSLILESASTNQTSMYLCASSPRLTGWGQAFFGQGTRLTVV.

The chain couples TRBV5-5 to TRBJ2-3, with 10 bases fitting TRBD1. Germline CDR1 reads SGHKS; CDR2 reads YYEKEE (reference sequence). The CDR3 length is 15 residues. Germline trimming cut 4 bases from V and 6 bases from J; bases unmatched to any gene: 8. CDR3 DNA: TGTGCCAGCAGCCCGTGGACAGGGGGTGGTGATACGCAGTATTTT. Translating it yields CASSPWTGGGDTQYF. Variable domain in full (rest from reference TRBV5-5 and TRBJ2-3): DAGVTQSPTHLIKTRGQQVTLRCSPISGHKSVSWYQQVLGQGPQFIFQYYEKEERGRGNFPDRFSARQFPNYSSELNVNALLLGDSALYLCASSPWTGGGDTQYFGPGTRLTVL.

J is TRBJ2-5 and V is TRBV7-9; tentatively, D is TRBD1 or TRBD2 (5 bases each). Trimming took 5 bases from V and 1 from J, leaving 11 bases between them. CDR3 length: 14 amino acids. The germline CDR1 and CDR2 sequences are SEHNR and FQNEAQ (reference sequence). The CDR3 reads CASSSTRGQETQYF. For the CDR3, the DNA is TGTGCCAGCAGCAGTACTAGGGGCCAAGAGACCCAGTACTTC. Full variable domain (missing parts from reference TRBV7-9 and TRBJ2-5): DTGVSQNPRHKITKRGQNVTFRCDPISEHNRLYWYRQTLGQGPEFLTYFQNEAQLEKSRLLSDRFSAERPKGSFSTLEIQRTEQGDSAMYLCASSSTRGQETQYFGPGTRLLVL.

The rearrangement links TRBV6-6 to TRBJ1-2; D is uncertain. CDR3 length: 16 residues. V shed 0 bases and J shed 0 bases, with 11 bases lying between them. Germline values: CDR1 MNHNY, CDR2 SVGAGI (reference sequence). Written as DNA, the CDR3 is TGTGCCAGCAGTTACTCTCCAGGCCTAGCTAACTATGGCTACACCTTC. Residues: CASSYSPGLANYGYTF.

In DNA, the CDR3 is TGTGCCAGCAGTTACGGTCCGACTAGAGGGGAGACCCAGTACTTC. The encoded protein is CASSYGPTRGETQYF. The chain recombines TRBV6-5 with TRBJ2-5, with D maybe TRBD2 (6 bases). The CDR3 length is 15 residues. The germline V gene encodes CDR1 MNHEY and CDR2 SVGAGI. With 2 bases removed from V and 5 bases from J, the gap between germline ends came to 15 bases.

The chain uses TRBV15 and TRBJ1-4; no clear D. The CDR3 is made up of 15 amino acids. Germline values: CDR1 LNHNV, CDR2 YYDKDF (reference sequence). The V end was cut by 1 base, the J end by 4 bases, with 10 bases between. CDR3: CATSRVGGYNEKLFF. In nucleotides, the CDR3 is TGTGCCACCAGCAGAGTAGGAGGTTATAATGAAAAACTGTTTTTT.

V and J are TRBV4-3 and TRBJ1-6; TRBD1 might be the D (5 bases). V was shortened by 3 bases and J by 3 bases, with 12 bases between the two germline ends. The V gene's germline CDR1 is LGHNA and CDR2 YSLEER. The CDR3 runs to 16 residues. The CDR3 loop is CASSQGVSIYNSPLHF. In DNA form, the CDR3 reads TGCGCCAGCAGCCAGGGGGTTAGTATCTATAATTCACCCCTCCACTTT.

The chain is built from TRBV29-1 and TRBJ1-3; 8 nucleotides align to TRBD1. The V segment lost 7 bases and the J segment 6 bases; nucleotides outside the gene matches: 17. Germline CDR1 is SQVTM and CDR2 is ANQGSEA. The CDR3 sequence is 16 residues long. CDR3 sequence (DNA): TGCAGCGCCCAAAGCAGGGGGCGATTTGGTGTAAACACCATATATTTT. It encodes CSAQSRGRFGVNTIYF.

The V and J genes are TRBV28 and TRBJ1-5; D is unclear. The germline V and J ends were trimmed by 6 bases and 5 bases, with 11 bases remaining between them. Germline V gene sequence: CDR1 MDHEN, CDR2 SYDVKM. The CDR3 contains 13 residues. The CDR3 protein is CASSLGIDQPQHF. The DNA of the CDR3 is TGTGCCAGCAGCCTGGGTATAGATCAGCCCCAGCATTTT. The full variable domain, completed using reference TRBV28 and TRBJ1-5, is DVKVTQSSRYLVKRTGEKVFLECVQDMDHENMFWYRQDPGLGLRLIYFSYDVKMKEKGDIPEGYSVSREKKERFSLILESASTNQTSMYLCASSLGIDQPQHFGDGTRLSIL.

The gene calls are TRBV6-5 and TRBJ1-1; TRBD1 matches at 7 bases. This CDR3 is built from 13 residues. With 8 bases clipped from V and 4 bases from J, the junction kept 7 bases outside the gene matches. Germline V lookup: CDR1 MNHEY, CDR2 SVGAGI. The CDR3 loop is CASFVTGVTEAFF. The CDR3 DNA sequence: TGTGCCAGCTTTGTTACAGGGGTCACTGAAGCTTTCTTT.

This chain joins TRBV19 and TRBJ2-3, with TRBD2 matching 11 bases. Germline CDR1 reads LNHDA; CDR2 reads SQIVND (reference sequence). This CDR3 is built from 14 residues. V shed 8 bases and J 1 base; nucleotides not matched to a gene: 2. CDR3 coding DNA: TGTGCCAGTGGGGGACTAGCGGGCACAGATACGCAGTATTTT. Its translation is CASGGLAGTDTQYF.

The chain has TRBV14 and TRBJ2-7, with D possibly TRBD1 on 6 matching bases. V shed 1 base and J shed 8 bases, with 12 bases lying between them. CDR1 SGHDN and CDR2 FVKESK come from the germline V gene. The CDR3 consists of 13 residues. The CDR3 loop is CASSQVQGSQQYF. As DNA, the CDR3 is TGTGCCAGCAGCCAAGTCCAGGGGTCCCAGCAGTACTTC.

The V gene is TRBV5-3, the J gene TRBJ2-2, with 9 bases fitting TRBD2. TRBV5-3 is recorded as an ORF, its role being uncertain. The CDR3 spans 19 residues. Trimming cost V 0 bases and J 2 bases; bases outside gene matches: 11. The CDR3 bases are TGTGCCAGAAGCTTGGTTCCAGAGCGGGAGGTGTCTAACACCGGGGAGCTGTTTTTT. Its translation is CARSLVPEREVSNTGELFF.

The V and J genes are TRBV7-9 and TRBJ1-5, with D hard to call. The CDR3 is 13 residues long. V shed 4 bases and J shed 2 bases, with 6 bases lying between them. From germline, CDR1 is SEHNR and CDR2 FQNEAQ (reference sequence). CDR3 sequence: CASSYAGNQPQHF. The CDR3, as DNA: TGTGCCAGCAGCTACGCCGGCAATCAGCCCCAGCATTTT.

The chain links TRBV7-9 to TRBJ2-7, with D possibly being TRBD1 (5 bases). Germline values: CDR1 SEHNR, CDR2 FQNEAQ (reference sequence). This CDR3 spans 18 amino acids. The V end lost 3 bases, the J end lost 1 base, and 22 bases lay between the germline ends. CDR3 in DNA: TGTGCCAGCAGCTTTCTTCAAGGGGCGCATAAAGGATCCTACGAGCAGTACTTC. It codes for CASSFLQGAHKGSYEQYF.

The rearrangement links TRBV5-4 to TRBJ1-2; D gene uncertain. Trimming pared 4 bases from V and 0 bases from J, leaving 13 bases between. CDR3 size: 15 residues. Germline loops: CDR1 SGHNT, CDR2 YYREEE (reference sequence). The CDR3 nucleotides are TGTGCCAGCAGCCCCCGGAGGGAACCTAACTATGGCTACACCTTC. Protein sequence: CASSPRREPNYGYTF.

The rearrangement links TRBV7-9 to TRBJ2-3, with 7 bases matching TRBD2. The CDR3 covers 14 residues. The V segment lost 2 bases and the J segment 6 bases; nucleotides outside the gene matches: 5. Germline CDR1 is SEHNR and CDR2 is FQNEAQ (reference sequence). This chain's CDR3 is CASSLWTSGDTQYF. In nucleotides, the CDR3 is TGTGCCAGCAGCTTATGGACTAGTGGGGATACGCAGTATTTT.

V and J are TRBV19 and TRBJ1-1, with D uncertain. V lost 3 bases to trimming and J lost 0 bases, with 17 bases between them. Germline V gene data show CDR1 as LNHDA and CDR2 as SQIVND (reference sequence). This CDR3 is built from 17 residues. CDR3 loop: CASSMWAGSTMNTEAFF. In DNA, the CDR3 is TGTGCCAGTAGTATGTGGGCAGGCTCGACCATGAACACTGAAGCTTTCTTT. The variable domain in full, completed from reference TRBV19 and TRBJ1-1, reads DGGITQSPKYLFRKEGQNVTLSCEQNLNHDAMYWYRQDPGQGLRLIYYSQIVNDFQKGDIAEGYSVSREKKESFPLTVTSAQKNPTAFYLCASSMWAGSTMNTEAFFGQGTRLTVV.

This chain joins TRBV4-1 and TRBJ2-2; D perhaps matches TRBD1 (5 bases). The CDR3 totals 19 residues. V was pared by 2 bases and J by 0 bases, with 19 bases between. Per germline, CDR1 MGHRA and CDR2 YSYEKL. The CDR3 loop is CASSQNLGHIAANTGELFF. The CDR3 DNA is TGCGCCAGCAGCCAAAATCTAGGACATATCGCTGCGAACACCGGGGAGCTGTTTTTT.

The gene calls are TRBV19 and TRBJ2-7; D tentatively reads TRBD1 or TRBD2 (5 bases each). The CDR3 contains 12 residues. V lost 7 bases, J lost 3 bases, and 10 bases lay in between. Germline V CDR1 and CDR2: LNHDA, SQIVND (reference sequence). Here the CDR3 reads CASNRDGYEQYF. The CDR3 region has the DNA TGTGCCAGTAATAGGGACGGCTACGAGCAGTACTTC. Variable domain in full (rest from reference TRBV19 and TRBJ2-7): DGGITQSPKYLFRKEGQNVTLSCEQNLNHDAMYWYRQDPGQGLRLIYYSQIVNDFQKGDIAEGYSVSREKKESFPLTVTSAQKNPTAFYLCASNRDGYEQYFGPGTRLTVT.

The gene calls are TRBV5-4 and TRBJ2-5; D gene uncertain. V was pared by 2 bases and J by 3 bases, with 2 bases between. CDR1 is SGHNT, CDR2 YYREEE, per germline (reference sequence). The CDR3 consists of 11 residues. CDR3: CASSFEETQYF. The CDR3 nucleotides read TGTGCCAGCAGCTTCGAAGAGACCCAGTACTTC.

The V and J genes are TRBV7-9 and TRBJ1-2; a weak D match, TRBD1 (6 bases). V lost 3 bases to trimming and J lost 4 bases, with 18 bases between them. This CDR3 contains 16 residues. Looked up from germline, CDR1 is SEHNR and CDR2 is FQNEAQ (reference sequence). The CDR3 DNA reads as TGTGCCAGCAGCTTCGGTTCGAGGGGGGGGCCCTATGGCTACACCTTC. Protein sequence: CASSFGSRGGPYGYTF.